This is a list of T cell receptor beta chains from one sample in a study of early T cells in non-severe SARS-CoV-2 infection. TCRdb re-called the 5' RACE reads with MiXCR, one entry per CDR3 protein. The sample has about 80,000 distinct CDR3 sequences, more than 10% seen once. The sample was whole blood, taken at baseline. All receptors derive from an adult who was a healthcare worker with PCR-confirmed SARS-CoV-2 infection or an uninfected control (not recorded which). The donor label of this sample is uncertain. The CDR3 runs from the conserved cysteine through the conserved F or W. A D gene is named only where the DNA matches it firmly. Rows may omit the clone size; those that give it use once, few, many or a size class.

cdr3_length j_call clone_size d_call v_call cdr3_aa cdr3_nt
14 TRBJ1-2 once TRBD1 TRBV29-1 CSADQIQGAYGYTF TGCAGCGCCGACCAGATACAGGGGGCCTATGGCTACACCTTC
13 TRBJ2-7 - - TRBV30 CAWNNLQVGEQYF TGTGCCTGGAATAACCTTCAAGTGGGAGAGCAGTACTTC
17 TRBJ2-5 once - TRBV9 CASSVGPLAGDQETQYF TGTGCCAGCAGCGTAGGACCTCTGGCAGGAGACCAAGAGACCCAGTACTTC
16 TRBJ2-5 few TRBD2 TRBV13 CASSSKKTSGEETQYF TGTGCCAGCAGCTCGAAAAAGACTAGCGGGGAAGAGACCCAGTACTTC
14 TRBJ2-1 many - TRBV25-1 CASTRDLTEYEQFF TGTGCCAGCACTAGGGACTTGACGGAATATGAGCAGTTCTTC
14 TRBJ2-7 - - TRBV4-2 CASSQESKTYEQYF TGTGCCAGCAGCCAAGAGTCAAAAACCTACGAGCAGTACTTC
14 TRBJ2-7 - - TRBV5-1 CASGLGGSASEQYF TGCGCCAGCGGGCTAGGGGGGAGTGCCTCCGAGCAGTACTTC
15 TRBJ2-1 - - TRBV6-1 CASSPLPSPYNEQFF TGTGCCAGCAGTCCTCTTCCTTCTCCATACAATGAGCAGTTCTTC
13 TRBJ1-6 - - TRBV29-1 CSAGMGANSPLHF TGCAGCGCGGGAATGGGGGCCAACTCACCCCTCCACTTT
16 TRBJ2-1 - TRBD2 TRBV11-3 CASSLKLARPYNEQFF TGTGCCAGCAGCCTTAAACTAGCGAGGCCCTACAATGAGCAGTTCTTC
16 TRBJ2-7 few TRBD2 TRBV5-4 CASSLEGSGGAWEQYF TGTGCCAGCAGCTTGGAGGGTAGCGGGGGGGCCTGGGAGCAGTACTTC
14 TRBJ1-3 medium-sized - TRBV20-1 CSAKDDHSGNTIYF TGCAGTGCCAAGGACGATCACTCTGGAAACACCATATATTTT
15 TRBJ1-1 - - TRBV7-3 CASSPYIGVNTEAFF TGTGCCAGCAGCCCCTACATAGGGGTGAACACTGAAGCTTTCTTT
14 TRBJ2-2 few - TRBV7-8 CASSLAQASGELFF TGTGCCAGCAGCTTAGCACAAGCTTCCGGGGAGCTGTTTTTT
15 TRBJ2-7 few - TRBV7-6 CASRPLGRINGEQYF TGTGCCAGCAGACCCCTGGGACGCATTAACGGGGAGCAGTACTTC
15 TRBJ2-1 few TRBD2 TRBV9 CASSVTSGRAYEQFF TGTGCCAGCAGCGTTACTAGCGGGAGGGCCTATGAGCAGTTCTTC
14 TRBJ1-2 many - TRBV6-4 CASTPPRVKYGYTF TGTGCCAGCACCCCTCCCAGGGTGAAGTATGGCTACACCTTC
12 TRBJ1-2 - - TRBV10-3 CAISIYRDGYTF TGTGCCATCAGCATATACAGGGACGGCTACACCTTC
14 TRBJ2-3 few - TRBV11-2 CASSLDLPVAAKYF TGTGCCAGCAGCTTAGATTTACCGGTAGCGGCCAAGTATTTT
14 TRBJ1-1 few TRBD1 TRBV5-1 CASSSETGGTEAFF TGCGCCAGCAGCTCCGAGACAGGGGGCACTGAAGCTTTCTTT
17 TRBJ2-2 - TRBD1 TRBV4-3 CASSQDHRQGNTGELFF TGCGCCAGCAGCCAAGATCATCGACAGGGGAACACCGGGGAGCTGTTTTTT
13 TRBJ1-1 - - TRBV20-1 CSASRTGNTEAFF TGCAGTGCTAGCCGGACGGGTAACACTGAAGCTTTCTTT
14 TRBJ2-3 - TRBD1 TRBV6-6 CASRTGGSTDTQYF TGTGCCAGCAGGACAGGGGGTAGCACAGATACGCAGTATTTT
13 TRBJ1-2 many - TRBV19 CASTYFKSNGYTF TGTGCCAGTACCTACTTTAAATCGAATGGCTACACCTTC
14 TRBJ2-5 - - TRBV5-6 CASSFATEPRDQYF TGTGCCAGCAGCTTTGCGACGGAGCCCCGAGACCAGTACTTC
11 TRBJ2-1 - - TRBV9 CASSVGEEQFF TGTGCCAGCAGCGTAGGAGAAGAGCAGTTCTTC
16 TRBJ1-4 - TRBD1 TRBV30 CAWSVLDRGANEKLFF TGTGCCTGGAGTGTCCTGGACAGGGGTGCCAATGAAAAACTGTTTTTT
15 TRBJ2-1 - TRBD1 TRBV7-2 CASSPTRGQGNEQFF TGTGCCAGCAGCCCCACCCGGGGACAGGGTAATGAGCAGTTCTTC
15 TRBJ2-7 few TRBD1 TRBV11-3 CASSIRTGEVGEQYF TGTGCCAGCAGCATACGGACAGGGGAAGTAGGCGAGCAGTACTTC
14 TRBJ2-3 few - TRBV4-1 CASSQDSLPDTQYF TGCGCCAGCAGCCAAGATTCCCTCCCAGATACGCAGTATTTT
14 TRBJ2-5 few - TRBV12-3/TRBV12-4 CASSFWGGEETQYF TGTGCCAGCAGTTTTTGGGGCGGAGAAGAGACCCAGTACTTC
16 TRBJ2-1 - TRBD2 TRBV10-1 CASSGSGGGAWDEQFF TGCGCCAGCAGCGGGTCAGGCGGGGGGGCCTGGGATGAGCAGTTCTTC
13 TRBJ1-1 many - TRBV12-3/TRBV12-4 CASSLDWNTEAFF TGTGCCAGCAGCCTAGACTGGAACACTGAAGCTTTCTTT
14 TRBJ2-2 few - TRBV20-1 CSARDRANTGELFF TGCAGTGCTAGAGACAGAGCGAACACCGGGGAGCTGTTTTTT
17 TRBJ1-1 - TRBD1 TRBV12-3/TRBV12-4 CASSSYLRDRGQPEASF TGTGCCAGCAGTTCATATCTCCGGGACAGGGGGCAACCTGAAGCTTCCTTT
13 TRBJ2-5 many - TRBV4-1 CASSLGLQETQYF TGCGCCAGCAGCCTCGGATTACAAGAGACCCAGTACTTC
14 TRBJ2-3 - - TRBV29-1 CSVEGRDEWDTQYF TGCAGCGTTGAAGGTCGGGATGAATGGGATACGCAGTATTTT
15 TRBJ2-3 - - TRBV4-2 CASSPGPSGPDTQYF TGTGCCAGCAGCCCTGGACCATCAGGCCCAGATACGCAGTATTTT
14 TRBJ2-5 - TRBD2 TRBV20-1 CSALLAGAQETQYF TGCAGTGCCCTTCTAGCGGGGGCCCAAGAGACCCAGTACTTC
12 TRBJ1-2 few - TRBV29-1 CSAGQGADGYTF TGCAGCGCTGGACAAGGCGCGGATGGCTACACCTTC
14 TRBJ1-1 - TRBD1 TRBV7-3 CASSRDRGSTEAFF TGTGCCAGCAGCCGGGACAGGGGAAGCACTGAAGCTTTCTTT